These T cell receptor beta chains were read from a single sample in a study of blood T cells in healthy people across ages. A single record per CDR3 protein comes from TCRdb applying MiXCR to the 5' RACE reads. The sample comprises over 600,000 distinct CDR3 sequences, around three fifths of which are singletons, and around 24% rests with the top ten. Input material: blood. These receptors were collected from a man in his forties in good health. Both conserved end residues are trimmed from each CDR3.

>-|TRBV7-6
ASSSRDYLRSGAETQY
>TRBJ2-3|TRBV7-2
ASSVNGQGAEDTQY
>TRBJ2-1|TRBV6-4
ASSVLRGGEQF
>TRBJ2-2|TRBV5-1
ASSLGDRENTGELF
>TRBJ2-3|TRBV6-1
ASSQLTGTGRRSTDTQY
>TRBJ2-7|TRBV20-1
SARARQGTYEQY
>TRBJ2-1|TRBV14
ASSQAPGLYHNEQF
>TRBJ2-7|TRBV6-5
ASSYSSPILAGSSYEQY
>-|TRBV7-9
ASRDRDSSYNEQY
>TRBJ2-1|TRBV29-1
SVESSLLGAGNEQF
>TRBJ2-1|TRBV5-4
ASSLGGTSGTYNEQF
>TRBJ2-1|TRBV7-6
ASGRDYKNEQF
>TRBJ2-5|TRBV12-3/TRBV12-4
ASSQGLAGETQY
>TRBJ2-4|TRBV12-3/TRBV12-4
ASSLGGTGGVNIQY
>TRBJ1-5|TRBV12-5
ASGLGDRGWQPQH
>TRBJ1-4|TRBV28
ASSNGQSNEKLF
>TRBJ2-1|TRBV7-3
ASSPARNNNEQF
>-|TRBV30
ACGGYLGETQY
>-|TRBV6-2/TRBV6-3
ASRGTWGETQY
>TRBJ1-5|TRBV6-1
ASSEAPSPYSNQPQH
>TRBJ1-1|TRBV13
ASSFTGGAEAF
>TRBJ2-3|TRBV2
ASSEGGSGVPDTQY
>TRBJ2-1|TRBV7-2
ASRLGREQF
>TRBJ2-5|TRBV7-3
ASSSGSFGETQY
>TRBJ1-2|TRBV4-3
ASSQVGIYGYT
>TRBJ2-5|TRBV6-5
ASSGTAEETQY
>TRBJ2-7|TRBV25-1
ASTDSGRTYEQY
>TRBJ2-3|TRBV24-1
ATSEFTGTGRSDTQY
>TRBJ1-5|TRBV20-1
SARDRQGNQPQH
>TRBJ2-5|TRBV29-1
SAGQEKETQY
>TRBJ2-3|TRBV7-2
ASSQGLAVDTQY
>TRBJ2-7|TRBV18
ASSPPNRAYEQY
>TRBJ2-2|TRBV3-1
ASSQLPIRSGELF
>TRBJ1-2|TRBV19
ASSIGPSSNYGYT
>TRBJ2-7|TRBV12-3/TRBV12-4
ASSLALSTYEQY
>TRBJ1-5|TRBV6-5
ASCGRGSNQPQH
>TRBJ2-7|TRBV7-2
ASSAQRYEQY
>TRBJ2-3|TRBV7-2
ASSFSLKTDTQY
>TRBJ2-7|TRBV6-2/TRBV6-3
ASRSDRVSAYEQY